These T cell receptor beta chains were read from a single sample in a study of T cell repertoires in cytomegalovirus infection. No antigens are known for them. Each CDR3 protein is one row after TCRdb ran MiXCR on the reads. The table records about 920,000 distinct CDR3 sequences, less than 40% of them present only once. This sample comprised cultured CD8+ T cells from PBMCs, obtained from culture after CMV antigen stimulation. Every receptor here comes from a human donor in good health (CMV status not recorded). Some clones in this sample may be carry-over from other donors' samples. Both conserved end residues are trimmed from each CDR3.

V	length	CDR3
TRBV28	12	ASEDWQEESPLH
TRBV19	12	ATKQGSNTDTQY
TRBV20-1	10	SATENTGELF
TRBV27	14	ASSPRTWPLYTEAF
TRBV5-5	11	ASSLEGGEPQH
TRBV4-1	11	ASSQGGGGKLF
TRBV11-3	14	ASSSRSGGPYNEQF
TRBV10-3	12	AISGGREIDTQY
TRBV27	13	ASTKLGENTGELF
TRBV20-1	13	SARDLSGGAHEQF
TRBV7-3	13	ASSQGLAGSNEQF
TRBV7-2	13	ASSLRDLNYNEQF
TRBV5-1	13	ASSLGRTFQETQY
TRBV11-2	13	ASSLGPVGYNEQF
TRBV6-5	11	ASRIRPDYGYT
TRBV24-1	18	ATSDGRTSGEYTNTDTQY
TRBV5-5	13	ASSHDQRNNSPLH
TRBV6-6	14	ASTNDGISGANVLT
TRBV10-3	12	AISESPGTDTQY
TRBV28	13	ASSVGGTGGTEAF
TRBV15	13	ATSRDRGKASAAF
TRBV27	12	ASSPGTITDTQY
TRBV7-6	12	ASSLGGETGELF
TRBV7-2	10	ASSLSGTGAF
TRBV14	13	ASSQDYPLNYEQY
TRBV2	19	ASSEPALGTGMFSGANVLT
TRBV19	14	ASSYLSDLSTDTQY
TRBV4-2	15	ASSQDSSGVGIDEQF
TRBV6-1	13	ASSEQGADTDTQY
TRBV27	13	ASSGRPSGANVLT
TRBV4-1	12	ASSHSWRTGELF
TRBV5-4	13	ASSPHTTANYGYT
TRBV28	10	ASSLYNQPQH
TRBV6-6	12	ASSPSPPELEQY
TRBV10-3	14	ATKRKESPGANVLT
TRBV7-9	12	ASSSPGQNYEQY
TRBV13	12	ASSLGGARLGYT
TRBV29-1	12	SARGPSSTDTQY
TRBV7-9	10	ASSNRVDEQF
TRBV19	10	ASSVHYNEQF
TRBV27	15	ASSLRPGQGAGETQY
TRBV6-2/TRBV6-3	13	ASTSRKRFQETQY
TRBV5-1	14	ASSSPTSGNTGELF
TRBV7-6	12	ASSPPHRIVEQY
TRBV7-8	15	ASSSPTGTVTNEKLF
TRBV19	13	ASSIDSGVNTEAF
TRBV24-1	11	ALGGGGETEAF
TRBV27	10	ATARESGEAF
TRBV19	14	ASSIFGRGGLNEQF
TRBV19	11	ASEGGGAKGYT
TRBV5-8	12	ASSLRGLSEKLF
TRBV7-9	14	ASSLDVGDLDQPQH
TRBV11-2	16	ASSPYIGSGAQVGELF
TRBV12-3/TRBV12-4	13	ASSPRDRAYNEQF
TRBV7-9	13	ASSGHRGRFYGYT
TRBV7-8	12	ASVAGLANTEAF